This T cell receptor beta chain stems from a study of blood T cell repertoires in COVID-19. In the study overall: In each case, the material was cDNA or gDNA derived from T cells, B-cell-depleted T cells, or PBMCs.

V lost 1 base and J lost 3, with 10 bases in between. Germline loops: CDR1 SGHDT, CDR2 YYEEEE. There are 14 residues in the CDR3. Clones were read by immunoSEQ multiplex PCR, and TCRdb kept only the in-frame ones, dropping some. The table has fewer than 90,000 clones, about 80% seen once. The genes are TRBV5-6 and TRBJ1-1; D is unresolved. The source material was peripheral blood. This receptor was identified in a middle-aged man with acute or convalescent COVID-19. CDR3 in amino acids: CASSLLVEDTEAFF. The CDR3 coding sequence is TGTGCCAGCAGCTTGTTGGTGGAGGACACTGAAGCTTTCTTT.